This section outlines one T cell receptor beta chain sequence together with its context. This entry comes from a study of Ad26.COV2.S vaccination and SARS-CoV-2 variants. Looking at the study overall: Doses of Ad26.COV2.S were injected into muscle once or twice, 56 days apart.

CDR1 MDHEN and CDR2 SYDVKM come from the germline V gene. Trimming stripped 5 bases from V and 4 bases from J, with 18 bases between. This CDR3 is built from 16 residues. Stated treatment: around 19 received Ad26.COV2.S at low or high dose, single or two shots; several received placebo; per-sample allocation not given. Day 63 after the first vaccine or placebo injection was the time point for sampling. The repertoire was sequenced with immunoSEQ multiplex PCR; TCRdb's copy has only in-frame clones and lacks some. The sample holds about 250,000 clones, around nine tenths seen once. The sequence derives from a person aged 18 to 65 who received the Ad26.COV2.S COVID-19 vaccine or a placebo. Sequencing was performed on peripheral blood, taken in a trial of Ad26.COV2.S vaccine versus placebo. This chain joins TRBV28 and TRBJ1-3; tentatively, D is TRBD1 (5 bases). CDR3 loop: CASSPNGEGRGNTIYF. As DNA, the CDR3 is TGTGCCAGCAGTCCCAACGGTGAGGGACGAGGAAACACCATATATTTT.